The 30 T cell receptor beta chains given below trace back to one sample, sequenced in a study of molecular identifiers for immune sequencing clone quantification (dated by TCRdb to 2016 to 2019). Receptor amplification or capture employed PCR. This sample was sequenced with a NextSeq 500. TCRdb reprocessing: public reads trimmed at Q25 with fastp, clones called with MiXCR, in-frame beta chains kept. Every entry covers one CDR3 protein and lists the most common genes and DNA from its rows. The sample table shows about 630,000 distinct CDR3 sequences, and roughly 23% are seen once. 0.6% to 0.9% of the sample is taken by the ten largest. Sequencing used naive CD8+ T cells from blood, with Jurkat cell RNA spiked in. The cell subset or site label on this specimen signifies: FACS-sorted CD8+CD4-CCR7+CD45RA+ naive T cells. These receptors all come from a human donor in good health. Some libraries in this study had Jurkat cell RNA spiked in.

This chain joins TRBV9 and TRBJ1-5, with no clear D. Looked up from germline, CDR1 is SGDLS and CDR2 is YYNGEE. Trimming left V 4 bases short and J 3 bases short, with 14 bases between. This CDR3 is 15 amino acids long. The CDR3 is CASSTKTESNQPQHF. Written as DNA, the CDR3 is TGTGCCAGCAGCACCAAGACGGAATCCAATCAGCCCCAGCATTTT.

This clonotype came up a few times. V and J are TRBV27 and TRBJ1-6; D perhaps matches TRBD1 (6 bases). The CDR3 length is 13 residues. The V gene lost 5 bases and the J gene lost 7 bases, with 9 bases spanning the gap. CDR1 is MNHEY and CDR2 is SMNVEV in the germline V gene (reference sequence). In nucleotides, the CDR3 is TGTGCCAGCAGTGGACAGTCGAATTCACCCCTCCACTTT. Its protein product is CASSGQSNSPLHF.

This clonotype was seen only a few times. The chain carries TRBV27 and TRBJ1-1; the match to TRBD1 covers 9 bases. With 6 bases clipped from V and 5 bases from J, the junction kept 7 bases outside the gene matches. The CDR3 covers 14 residues. Looked up from germline, CDR1 is MNHEY and CDR2 is SMNVEV (reference sequence). CDR3 bases: TGTGCCAGCAGAGACAGGGGGATCGCAACTGAAGCTTTCTTT. Protein: CASRDRGIATEAFF.

A few counts support this clonotype. The chain carries TRBV20-1 and TRBJ1-6; TRBD1 is a possible D gene (6 bases). The germline V and J ends were trimmed by 1 base and 0 bases, with 10 bases remaining between them. Per germline, CDR1 DFQATT and CDR2 SNEGSKA (reference sequence). The CDR3 contains 16 residues. The CDR3 protein is CSARVDSSSYNSPLHF. The CDR3 nucleotides read TGCAGTGCTAGAGTGGACAGTAGCTCCTATAATTCACCCCTCCACTTT.

The chain couples TRBV6-5 to TRBJ2-1; D is undetermined. The V gene lost 3 bases and the J gene lost 2 bases, with 11 bases spanning the gap. The CDR3 spans 15 residues. Germline CDR1 and CDR2: MNHEY and SVGAGI. The CDR3 nucleotides read TGTGCCAGCAGTTATACGGAAGGTGCCTACAATGAGCAGTTCTTC. Its translation is CASSYTEGAYNEQFF.

This clonotype has more than one count but fewer than ten. V usage is TRBV10-1 and J usage is TRBJ2-1; D tentatively reads TRBD1 or TRBD2 (5 bases each). There are 12 residues in the CDR3. From germline, CDR1 is WNHNN and CDR2 SYGVQD (reference sequence). V lost 3 bases and J lost 10, with 10 bases in between. The CDR3 is CASSDPGPEQFF. The CDR3 bases are TGCGCCAGCAGTGACCCGGGGCCCGAGCAGTTCTTC.

This clonotype was seen only a few times. The chain has TRBV5-6 and TRBJ2-7; 10 positions agree with TRBD2. Germline lookup yields CDR1 SGHDT and CDR2 YYEEEE. CDR3 length: 18 residues. The ends lost 0 bases at V and 3 bases at J; junction bases unmatched: 12. CDR3 DNA sequence: TGTGCCAGCAGCTTGGGTAGCTTTGCCGGGACTAGCGACTACGAGCAGTACTTC. It yields the protein CASSLGSFAGTSDYEQYF.

This clonotype was picked up a small number of times. The genes are TRBV15 and TRBJ2-1, with 11 bases matching TRBD2. Germline loops: CDR1 LNHNV, CDR2 YYDKDF (reference sequence). This CDR3 contains 20 residues. Trimming removed 0 bases from V and 0 bases from J; junction bases left unmatched: 10. The CDR3 loop reads CATSRDPVLAGGSSYNEQFF. As DNA, the CDR3 is TGTGCCACCAGCAGAGATCCCGTGTTAGCGGGAGGGTCCTCCTACAATGAGCAGTTCTTC.

This clonotype occurred many times. The chain combines TRBV4-1 with TRBJ2-7, with D hard to call. The germline CDR1 and CDR2 sequences are MGHRA and YSYEKL. The V gene lost 4 bases and the J gene lost 4 bases, with 11 bases spanning the gap. The CDR3 extends over 13 amino acids. CDR3 bases: TGCGCCAGCAGCCCCGGAGCCGATTACGAGCAGTACTTC. This sequence encodes CASSPGADYEQYF.

The chain combines TRBV27 with TRBJ2-7, with 9 bases matching TRBD1. CDR3 length equals 14 residues. The V gene end was trimmed by 4 bases and the J gene end by 2 bases; junction bases not matched to a gene: 3. The germline V gene has CDR1 MNHEY and CDR2 SMNVEV (reference sequence). DNA for the CDR3: TGTGCCAGCAGTTGGCGACAGGGGGCCTACGAGCAGTACTTC. This codes for CASSWRQGAYEQYF.

The chain employs TRBV20-1 and TRBJ2-7; 10 bases map to TRBD2. Losses at the gene ends were 2 bases for V and 2 bases for J; bases not matched to a gene: 6. Germline CDR1 and CDR2: DFQATT and SNEGSKA (reference sequence). This CDR3 spans 15 amino acids. CDR3 nucleotide sequence: TGCAGTGCTAGACGCAGCGGGGGGGGTCCCTACGAGCAGTACTTC. Translating gives CSARRSGGGPYEQYF.

This clonotype has ten or more counts. The rearrangement uses TRBV6-6 and TRBJ2-2; no reliable D call. Trimming removed 6 bases from V and 1 base from J, with 15 bases in between. Germline V lookup: CDR1 MNHNY, CDR2 SVGAGI (reference sequence). The CDR3 covers 16 residues. CDR3 residues: CASRHKMWQNTGELFF. CDR3 coding DNA: TGTGCCAGCAGGCACAAGATGTGGCAGAACACCGGGGAGCTGTTTTTT.

Regarding this clonotype: The CDR3 carries no conserved terminal phenylalanine or tryptophan, so it likely arises from a read error. This rearrangement joins TRBV12-3 or TRBV12-4 to TRBJ2-1; 9 positions match TRBD1. Germline trimming cut 6 bases from V and 3 bases from J; bases unmatched to any gene: 6. The CDR3 consists of 15 residues. The CDR3, as DNA: TGTGCCAGCAGACAGACAGGGGGAGTCTACAATGAGCAGTTCCTC. Protein: CASRQTGGVYNEQFL.

This clonotype was seen more than once but under ten times. A far bigger clonotype differs at one base, so this is likely a read error. This chain connects TRBV11-2 to TRBJ2-3; D call uncertain. The CDR3 totals 12 residues. Germline loops: CDR1 SGHAT, CDR2 FQNNGV. The CDR3 nucleotides are TGTGCCAGCAGCTCCATCACAGATACGCGGTATTTT. It yields the protein CASSSITDTRYF.

This clonotype has a count of ten or more. This sequence joins TRBV10-3 and TRBJ2-3; a weak D match, TRBD2 (6 bases). Trimming pared 4 bases from V and 4 bases from J, leaving 9 bases between. Germline CDR1 is ENHRY and CDR2 is SYGVKD. The CDR3 contains 13 residues. CDR3 amino acids: CAISVEGPDTQYF. CDR3 bases: TGTGCCATCAGTGTGGAGGGGCCAGATACGCAGTATTTT.

As for this clonotype: A single base separates this from a much larger clone, so it may be a read error. The rearrangement uses TRBV7-2 and TRBJ2-6, with D tentatively TRBD2 (6 bases). The V end was cut by 4 bases, the J end by 3 bases, with 16 bases between. This CDR3 is 17 amino acids long. The germline gives CDR1 SGHTA, CDR2 FQGNSA. The chain's CDR3 is CASSSEGRRLGANVLTF. The CDR3 DNA follows: TGTGCCAGCAGCTCGGAAGGGAGGCGCCTTGGGGCCAACGTCCTGACTTTC.

The chain recombines TRBV30 with TRBJ2-2; D not certain. The V end was cut by 2 bases, the J end by 1 base, with 11 bases between. The CDR3 totals 15 residues. CDR1 is GTSNPN and CDR2 is SVGIG in the germline V gene (reference sequence). CDR3 coding DNA: TGTGCCTGGAGTCCGACGACCCTGAACACCGGGGAGCTGTTTTTT. Its protein is CAWSPTTLNTGELFF.

This clonotype has only a few counts. The V gene is TRBV18, the J gene TRBJ2-1; no clear D. The CDR3 length is 16 residues. The germline gives CDR1 KGHSH, CDR2 LQKENI. Trimming took 3 bases from V and 3 from J, leaving 15 bases between them. CDR3 sequence reads: CASSPVDALYYNEQFF. In nucleotides, the CDR3 is TGTGCCAGCTCACCGGTCGACGCGCTATACTACAATGAGCAGTTCTTC.

This clonotype was seen more than once but under ten times. The CDR3 reads CASLRTTGLAYEQFF. The CDR3 coding sequence is TGTGCCAGCCTCCGAACTACGGGACTAGCCTATGAGCAGTTCTTC. The chain couples TRBV28 to TRBJ2-1, with 9 bases lining up with TRBD2. The J segment lost 8 bases and the V segment lost 8 bases, leaving 13 bases of the junction unmatched. Looked up from germline, CDR1 is MDHEN and CDR2 is SYDVKM. The CDR3 length is 15 residues.

The chain links TRBV7-6 to TRBJ2-5, with D perhaps given as TRBD1 or TRBD2 (5 bases each). V lost 11 bases, J lost 4 bases, and 20 bases lay in between. The CDR3 runs 14 residues. CDR1 and CDR2 from the germline V gene are SGHVS and FNYEAQ. The CDR3 protein is CAVGELGPRETQYF. The CDR3 coding sequence is TGTGCCGTTGGGGAGCTGGGACCTCGAGAGACCCAGTACTTC.

The chain carries TRBV5-5 and TRBJ1-2; D unresolved. V lost 4 bases, J lost 4 bases, and 14 bases lay in between. The CDR3 loop spans 14 amino acids. The V gene's germline CDR1 is SGHKS and CDR2 YYEKEE (reference sequence). For the CDR3, the DNA is TGTGCCAGCAGCCCACCTGAAGATACCTATGGCTACACCTTC. Translating it yields CASSPPEDTYGYTF.

The chain joins TRBV7-9 to TRBJ2-7; D remains unclear. This CDR3 has 13 residues. V was clipped by 2 bases and J by 5 bases, with 10 bases between them. The germline V gene encodes CDR1 SEHNR and CDR2 FQNEAQ (reference sequence). The CDR3 here is CASSLPLQNEQYF. CDR3 DNA: TGTGCCAGCAGCTTACCCCTACAGAACGAGCAGTACTTC.

This clonotype was picked up a small number of times. The V call is TRBV30, the J call TRBJ2-2; the D is unclear. The V end lost 5 bases, the J end lost 6 bases, and 10 bases lay between the germline ends. Germline V CDR1 and CDR2: GTSNPN, SVGIG (reference sequence). The length of the CDR3 is 12 residues. Here the CDR3 reads CAWPPAAGELFF. DNA of the CDR3: TGTGCCTGGCCACCCGCGGCCGGGGAGCTGTTTTTT.

Of note for this clonotype: This may be a read error, as it is one base from a much larger clone. The chain couples TRBV6-5 to TRBJ1-6, with unresolved D. This CDR3 region has 14 residues. CDR1 is MNHEY and CDR2 is SVGAGI in the germline V gene. CDR3: CASSYSGISSPLPF. The CDR3 DNA sequence: TGTGCCAGCAGTTACTCAGGGATTTCTTCACCCCTCCCCTTT.

Notes on this clonotype: The junction departs from the called germline gene at one end, perhaps through a read error. The rearrangement joins TRBV12-3 or TRBV12-4 to TRBJ2-7; D call uncertain. This CDR3 comprises 12 residues. CDR3 nucleotides: TGTGCCAGCAGTTTAGGGAACGTCGAGGAGTACTTC. Its protein is CASSLGNVEEYF.

The rearrangement uses TRBV15 and TRBJ2-7; unclear D gene. Germline CDR1 LNHNV, CDR2 YYDKDF (reference sequence). This CDR3 region has 14 residues. Trimming stripped 0 bases from V and 7 bases from J, with 13 bases between. In nucleotides, the CDR3 is TGTGCCACCAGCAGAGATATAGAGATGAGGGAGCAGTACTTC. Its protein product is CATSRDIEMREQYF.

At least ten counts were recorded for this clonotype. The chain is built from TRBV29-1 and TRBJ2-7; TRBD1 aligns across 10 bases. The junction had 6 bases not matched to a gene; V was cut back by 6 bases and J by 4 bases. CDR3 length: 13 residues. In germline, CDR1 is SQVTM, CDR2 ANQGSEA. CDR3 sequence reads: CSVETGGEYEQYF. The DNA for the CDR3 is TGCAGCGTGGAGACAGGGGGCGAGTACGAGCAGTACTTC.

Worth noting for this clonotype: This clone may be a read error of a much larger clone one base away. The V call is TRBV13, the J call TRBJ2-3; D is perhaps TRBD2 (5 bases). The CDR3 is made up of 16 amino acids. From germline, CDR1 is PRHDT and CDR2 FYEKMQ (reference sequence). Trimming stripped 2 bases from V and 2 bases from J, with 14 bases between. In nucleotides, the CDR3 is TGTGCCAGCAGCTTAATGGAGACTAAAGTCACAGATACGCAGTATTTT. It specifies CASSLMETKVTDTQYF. Complete variable domain (other parts from reference TRBV13 and TRBJ2-3): AAGVIQSPRHLIKEKRETATLKCYPIPRHDTVYWYQQGPGQDPQFLISFYEKMQSDKGSIPDRFSAQQFSDYHSELNMSSLELGDSALYFCASSLMETKVTDTQYFGPGTRLTVL.

This clonotype has a count of ten or more. This chain links TRBV6-1 with TRBJ1-5; 10 nucleotides match TRBD1. The CDR3 totals 17 residues. Germline loops: CDR1 MNHNS, CDR2 SASEGT. V gave up 1 base and J gave up 2 bases; unmatched junction bases: 5. Here the CDR3 reads CASSEGAGTGGNQPQHF. The DNA of the CDR3 is TGTGCCAGCAGTGAAGGGGCCGGGACAGGGGGCAATCAGCCCCAGCATTTT.

This clonotype was counted ten times or more. Here the CDR3 reads CASSESAADMNTEAFF. The CDR3 DNA reads as TGCGCCAGCAGTGAGTCGGCAGCCGACATGAACACTGAAGCTTTCTTT. The J gene is TRBJ1-1, the V gene TRBV10-2; D uncertain. Trimming pared 0 bases from V and 0 bases from J, leaving 11 bases between. There are 16 residues in the CDR3. The germline V gene has CDR1 WSHSY and CDR2 SAAADI.